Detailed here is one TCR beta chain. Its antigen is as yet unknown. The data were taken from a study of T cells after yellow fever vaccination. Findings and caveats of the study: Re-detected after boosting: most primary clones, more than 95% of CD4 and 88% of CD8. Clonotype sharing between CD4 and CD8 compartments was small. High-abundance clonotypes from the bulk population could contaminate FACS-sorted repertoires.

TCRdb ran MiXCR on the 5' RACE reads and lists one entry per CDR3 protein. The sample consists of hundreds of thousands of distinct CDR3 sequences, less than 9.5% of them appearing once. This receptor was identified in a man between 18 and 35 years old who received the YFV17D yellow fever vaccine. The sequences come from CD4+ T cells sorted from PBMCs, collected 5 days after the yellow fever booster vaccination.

The CDR3: CASSDRVGFYEQYF. In nucleotides, the CDR3 is TGTGCCAGCAGTGACAGGGTGGGGTTCTACGAGCAGTACTTC. The chain links TRBV6-1 to TRBJ2-7; D perhaps matches TRBD1 (5 bases). CDR1 is MNHNS, CDR2 SASEGT, per germline. V was shortened by 3 bases and J by 3 bases, with 12 bases between the two germline ends. CDR3 size: 14 residues.